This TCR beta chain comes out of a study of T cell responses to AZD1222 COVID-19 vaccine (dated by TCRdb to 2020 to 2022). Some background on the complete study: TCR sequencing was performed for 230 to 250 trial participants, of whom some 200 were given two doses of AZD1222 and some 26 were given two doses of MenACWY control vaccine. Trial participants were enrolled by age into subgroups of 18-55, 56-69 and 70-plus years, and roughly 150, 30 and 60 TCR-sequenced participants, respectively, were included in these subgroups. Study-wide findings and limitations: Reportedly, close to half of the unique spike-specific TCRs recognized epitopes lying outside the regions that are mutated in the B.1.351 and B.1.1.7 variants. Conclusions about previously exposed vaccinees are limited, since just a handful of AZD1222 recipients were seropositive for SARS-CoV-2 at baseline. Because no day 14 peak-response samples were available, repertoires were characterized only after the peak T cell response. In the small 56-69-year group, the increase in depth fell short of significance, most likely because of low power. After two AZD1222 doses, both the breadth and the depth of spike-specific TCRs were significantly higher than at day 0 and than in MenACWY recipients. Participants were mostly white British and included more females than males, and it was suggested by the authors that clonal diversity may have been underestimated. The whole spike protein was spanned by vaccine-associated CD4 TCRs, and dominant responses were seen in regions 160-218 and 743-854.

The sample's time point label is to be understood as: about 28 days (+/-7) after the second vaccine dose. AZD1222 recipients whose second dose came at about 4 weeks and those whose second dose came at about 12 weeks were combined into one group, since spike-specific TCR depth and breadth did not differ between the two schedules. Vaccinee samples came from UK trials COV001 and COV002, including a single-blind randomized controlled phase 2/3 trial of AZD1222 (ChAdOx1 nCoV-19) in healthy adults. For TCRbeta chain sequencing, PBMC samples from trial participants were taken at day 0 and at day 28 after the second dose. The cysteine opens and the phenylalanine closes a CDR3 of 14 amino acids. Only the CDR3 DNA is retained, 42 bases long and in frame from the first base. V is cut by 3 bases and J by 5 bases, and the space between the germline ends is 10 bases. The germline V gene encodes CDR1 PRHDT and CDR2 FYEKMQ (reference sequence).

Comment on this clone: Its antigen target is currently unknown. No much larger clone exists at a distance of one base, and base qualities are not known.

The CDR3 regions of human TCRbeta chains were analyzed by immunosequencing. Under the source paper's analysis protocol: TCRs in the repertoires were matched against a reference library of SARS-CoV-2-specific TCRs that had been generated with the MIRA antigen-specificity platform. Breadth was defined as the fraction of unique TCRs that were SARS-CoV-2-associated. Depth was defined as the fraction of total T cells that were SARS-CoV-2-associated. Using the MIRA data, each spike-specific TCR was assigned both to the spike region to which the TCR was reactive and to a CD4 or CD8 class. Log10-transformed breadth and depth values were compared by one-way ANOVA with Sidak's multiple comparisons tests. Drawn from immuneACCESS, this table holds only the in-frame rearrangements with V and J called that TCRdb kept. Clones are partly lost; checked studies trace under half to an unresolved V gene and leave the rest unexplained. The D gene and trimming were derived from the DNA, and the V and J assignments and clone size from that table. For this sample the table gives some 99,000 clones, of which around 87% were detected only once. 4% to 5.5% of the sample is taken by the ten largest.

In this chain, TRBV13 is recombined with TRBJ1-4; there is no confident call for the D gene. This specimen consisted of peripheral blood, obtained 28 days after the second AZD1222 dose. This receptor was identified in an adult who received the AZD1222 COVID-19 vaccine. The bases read TGTGCCAGCAGCTTTTTCCAGCAGAATGAAAAACTGTTTTTT. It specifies CASSFFQQNEKLFF.